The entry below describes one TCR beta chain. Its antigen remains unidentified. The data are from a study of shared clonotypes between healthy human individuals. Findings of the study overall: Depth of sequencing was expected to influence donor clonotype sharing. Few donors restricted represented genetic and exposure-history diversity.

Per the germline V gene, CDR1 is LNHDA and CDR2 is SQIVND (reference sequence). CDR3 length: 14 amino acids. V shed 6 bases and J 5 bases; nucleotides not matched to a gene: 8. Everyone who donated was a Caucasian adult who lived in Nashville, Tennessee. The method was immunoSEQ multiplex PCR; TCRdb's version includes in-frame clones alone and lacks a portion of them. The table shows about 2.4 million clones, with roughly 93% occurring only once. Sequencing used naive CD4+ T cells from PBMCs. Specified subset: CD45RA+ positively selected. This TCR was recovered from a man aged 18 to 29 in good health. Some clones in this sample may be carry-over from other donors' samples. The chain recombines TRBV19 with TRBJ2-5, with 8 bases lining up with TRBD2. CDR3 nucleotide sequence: TGTGCCAGTAGGGCGGGAGGCCCTTTGGAGACCCAGTACTTC. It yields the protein CASRAGGPLETQYF.